The present entry profiles one TCR beta chain with its context. What it binds is unknown. This sample is drawn from a study of T cell responses to AZD1222 COVID-19 vaccine. Findings of the study overall: Across spike, vaccine-associated CD4 TCRs were found, dominant at 160-218 and 743-854. The peak T cell response came first, and repertoires were sampled only after it. Spike-specific TCR depth and breadth grew after two AZD1222 doses. In a largely white British group with more females than males, clonal diversity was possibly underestimated.

The CDR3 consists of 16 residues. After removal of 3 bases from V and 5 bases from J, the junction contained 7 bases not matched to a gene. Germline V gene lookup returns CDR1 PRHDT and CDR2 FYEKMQ (reference sequence). Sequenced by immunoSEQ multiplex PCR; TCRdb stores in-frame clones only, minus some. The sample has about 150,000 clones, about nine tenths seen once. Sequenced material: peripheral blood, taken after recovery from COVID-19. The receptor was derived from an adult who had recovered from COVID-19. This chain connects TRBV13 to TRBJ2-1, with 10 bases that match TRBD2. In DNA, the CDR3 is TGTGCCAGCAGCTTGGGAGAACTAGCGGGGCACAATGAGCAGTTCTTC. The encoded protein is CASSLGELAGHNEQFF.